This T cell receptor beta chain originates from a study of vaccination effects on CD4 cells after COVID-19. The wider study: Sampling occurred a median 72 days post second dose, range 14 to 241. The culture medium for a few million PBMC per well included about 9 IU/ml IL-2 and around 9.9 ug/ml peptides.

CD4+ T cell isolation took place after approximately 11 days of culture. Each participant received a vaccine that was either BNT162b2 or mRNA-1273, given as two doses. None of the vaccinated had previously contracted SARS-CoV-2, and their nucleocapsid antibodies tested negative. The repertoire was sequenced with immunoSEQ multiplex PCR; TCRdb's copy has only in-frame clones and lacks some. The sample lists approximately 61,000 clones, just under 80% seen once, with around 4% in the top ten. Concerning this clone: The antigen is undetermined.

This TCR was sampled from a human donor who received a COVID-19 vaccine. The sample here was CD4+ T cells from PBMCs cultured without peptide, taken after COVID-19 vaccination.

Here the CDR3 DNA reads TGTGCCAGCAGCGTTGGTGGGAATGTCAATCAGCCCCAGCATTTT. Translation: CASSVGGNVNQPQHF. The chain couples TRBV5-5 to TRBJ1-5; the D is unclear. The germline V gene encodes CDR1 SGHKS and CDR2 YYEKEE (reference sequence). V shed 4 bases and J shed 3 bases, with 14 bases lying between them. The CDR3 runs to 15 residues.